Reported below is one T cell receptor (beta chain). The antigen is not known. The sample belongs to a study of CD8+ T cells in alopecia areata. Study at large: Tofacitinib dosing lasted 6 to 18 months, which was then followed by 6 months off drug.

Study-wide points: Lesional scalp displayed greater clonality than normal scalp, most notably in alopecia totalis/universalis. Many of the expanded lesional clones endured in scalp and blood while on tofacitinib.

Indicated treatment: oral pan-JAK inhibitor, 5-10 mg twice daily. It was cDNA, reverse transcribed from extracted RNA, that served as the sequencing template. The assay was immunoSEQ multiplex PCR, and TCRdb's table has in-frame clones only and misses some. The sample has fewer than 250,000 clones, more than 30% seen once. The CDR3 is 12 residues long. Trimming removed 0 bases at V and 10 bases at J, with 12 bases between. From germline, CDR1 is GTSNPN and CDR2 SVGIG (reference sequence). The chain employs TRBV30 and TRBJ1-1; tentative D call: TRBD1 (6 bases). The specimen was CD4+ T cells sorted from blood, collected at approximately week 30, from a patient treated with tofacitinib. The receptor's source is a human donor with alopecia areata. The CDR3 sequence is CAWSVDVGGAFF. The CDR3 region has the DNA TGTGCCTGGAGTGTTGACGTAGGGGGAGCTTTCTTT.